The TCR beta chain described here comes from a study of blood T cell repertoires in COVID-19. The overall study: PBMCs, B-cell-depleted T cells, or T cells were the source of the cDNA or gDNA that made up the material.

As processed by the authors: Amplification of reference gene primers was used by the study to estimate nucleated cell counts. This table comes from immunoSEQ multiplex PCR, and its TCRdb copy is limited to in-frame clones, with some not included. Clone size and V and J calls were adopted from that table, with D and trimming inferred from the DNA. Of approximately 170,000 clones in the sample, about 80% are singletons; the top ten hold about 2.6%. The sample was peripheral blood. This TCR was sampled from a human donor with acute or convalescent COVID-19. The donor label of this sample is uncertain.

CDR3 DNA sequence: TGTGCCAGCAGCAAAGGGGCTAGCGGGAGCGAGGATGAGCAGTTCTTC. Translated: CASSKGASGSEDEQFF. This chain uses TRBV21-1 with TRBJ2-1; TRBD2, the table's D call, lacks a check against the DNA. TRBV21-1 is annotated as a pseudogene. This CDR3 comprises 16 residues.